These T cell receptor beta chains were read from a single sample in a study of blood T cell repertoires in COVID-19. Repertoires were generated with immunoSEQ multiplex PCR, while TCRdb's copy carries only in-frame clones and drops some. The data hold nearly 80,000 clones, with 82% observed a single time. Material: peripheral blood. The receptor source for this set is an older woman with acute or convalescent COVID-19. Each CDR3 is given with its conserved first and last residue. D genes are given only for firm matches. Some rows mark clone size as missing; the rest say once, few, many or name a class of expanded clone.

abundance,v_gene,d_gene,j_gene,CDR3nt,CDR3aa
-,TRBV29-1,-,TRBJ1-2,TGCAGCGTTGAAGTCTACCGGGACAAGGGCCAATTAGGGGGCTACACCTTC,CSVEVYRDKGQLGGYTF
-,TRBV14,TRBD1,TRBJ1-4,TGTGCCAGCAGCCATGGGGACAGAACTAATGAAAAACTGTTTTTT,CASSHGDRTNEKLFF
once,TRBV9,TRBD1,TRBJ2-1,TGTGCCAGCAGCGTAGTAAGAGGACAGGGGGCACTCAATGAGCAGTTCTTC,CASSVVRGQGALNEQFF
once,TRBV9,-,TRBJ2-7,TGTGCCAGCAGCGGCAATGCACGGGGGTCCGAGCAGTACTTC,CASSGNARGSEQYF
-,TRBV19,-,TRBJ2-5,TGTGCCAGTAGCCAAGGGAGCATCGGGTCCGAGACCCAGTACTTC,CASSQGSIGSETQYF
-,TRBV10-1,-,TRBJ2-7,TGCGCCAGCAGGGCGGGCAGCGGTCCGTACGAGCAGTACTTC,CASRAGSGPYEQYF
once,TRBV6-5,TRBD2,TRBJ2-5,TGTGCCAGCGATCCAGCGGGGGTAGAGACCCAGTACTTC,CASDPAGVETQYF
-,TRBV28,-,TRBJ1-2,TGTGCCGTCGGTCATCCACAGAACTATGGCTACACCTTC,CAVGHPQNYGYTF
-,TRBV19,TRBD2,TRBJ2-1,TGTGCCAGTAGTATCGGACTAGCGGCGAACAATGAGCAGTTCTTC,CASSIGLAANNEQFF
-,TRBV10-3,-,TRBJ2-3,TGTGCCATCAGCCACCACAGCGATAGCGCCCAAGATACGCAGTATTTT,CAISHHSDSAQDTQYF
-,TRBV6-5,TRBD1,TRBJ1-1,TGTGCCAGCAGCACGGGACAGGTGAACACTGAAGCTTTCTTT,CASSTGQVNTEAFF
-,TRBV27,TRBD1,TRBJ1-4,TGTGCCAGCAGGTCTATCTTACAGGGGGCTAGGGAAAAACTGTTTTTT,CASRSILQGAREKLFF
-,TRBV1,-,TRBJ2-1,TGCACCAGCAGCTACGGCAATGAGCAGTTCTTC,CTSSYGNEQFF
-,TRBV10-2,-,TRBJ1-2,TGCGCCAGCACGGGGTGGGGAATTGACTATGGCTACACCTTC,CASTGWGIDYGYTF
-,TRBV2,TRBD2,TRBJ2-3,TGTGCCAGCACCCCCGGGACTAGCTCTAATACGCAGTATTTT,CASTPGTSSNTQYF
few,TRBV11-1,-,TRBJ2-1,TGTGCCAGCAGCCTCGACAGGAACAATGAGCAGTTCTTC,CASSLDRNNEQFF
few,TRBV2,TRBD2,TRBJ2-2,TGTGCCAGCAGGACTAGCGGATACGCTCCCAACACCGGGGAGCTGTTTTTT,CASRTSGYAPNTGELFF
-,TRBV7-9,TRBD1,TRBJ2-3,TGTGCCAGCAGCTTAGAGGGACAGGGTCTGACAGATACGCAGTATTTT,CASSLEGQGLTDTQYF
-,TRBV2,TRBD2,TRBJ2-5,TGTGCCAGCAGTGAGGGACTAGCTCTAGAGACCCAGTACTTC,CASSEGLALETQYF
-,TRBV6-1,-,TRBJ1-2,TGTGCCAGCAGTGAAGCCGGTTCCGCTGGCTACACCTTC,CASSEAGSAGYTF
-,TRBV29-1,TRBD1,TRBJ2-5,TGCAGCGTTGAAATCACCGGGACAGGGGTAGGGGAGACCCAGTACTTC,CSVEITGTGVGETQYF
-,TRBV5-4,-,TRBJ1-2,TGTGCCAGCAGCCCAAACCCCGGTAACTATGGCTACACCTTC,CASSPNPGNYGYTF
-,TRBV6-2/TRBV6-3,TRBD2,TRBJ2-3,TGTGCCAGCAGTTATGTTGGGCCCGGTGGACTAGCGGCCAGTACGCAGTATTTT,CASSYVGPGGLAASTQYF
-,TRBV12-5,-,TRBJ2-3,TGTGCTAGTGGCTATGGTATCCAGGGCAGCCGATCAGCCGATACGCAGTATTTT,CASGYGIQGSRSADTQYF
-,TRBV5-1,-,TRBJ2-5,TGCGCCAGCGCAGGGTCCCTCGGCGAGACCCAGTACTTC,CASAGSLGETQYF
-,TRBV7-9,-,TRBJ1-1,TGTGCCAGCATCAGGGATTTGGGCACTGAAGCTTTCTTT,CASIRDLGTEAFF
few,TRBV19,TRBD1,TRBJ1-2,TGTGCCAGTAGTATAGAGGAGACAGGGGTCTATGGCTACACCTTC,CASSIEETGVYGYTF
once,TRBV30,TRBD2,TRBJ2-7,TGTGCCTGGAGTCCTGGGGGGGGTGCCTACGAGCAGTACTTC,CAWSPGGGAYEQYF
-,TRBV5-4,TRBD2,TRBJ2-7,TGTGCCAGCAGCGTCGCGGGAGGCCTATTTCGCGAGCAGTACTTC,CASSVAGGLFREQYF
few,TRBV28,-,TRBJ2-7,TGTGCCAGCAGTTTCCCGGGGGACGAGCAGTACTTC,CASSFPGDEQYF
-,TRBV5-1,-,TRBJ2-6,TGCGCCAGCAGCGTCGGACAACACTCTGGGGCCAACGTCCTGACTTTC,CASSVGQHSGANVLTF
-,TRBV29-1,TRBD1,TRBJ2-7,TGCAGCGTTCGGGACAGGGACACTCCCTACGAGCAGTACTTC,CSVRDRDTPYEQYF
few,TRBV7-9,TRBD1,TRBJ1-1,TGTGCCAGCAGGACGATTGACAGGGGACCTAACACTGAAGCTTTCTTT,CASRTIDRGPNTEAFF
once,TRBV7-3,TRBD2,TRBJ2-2,TGTGCCAGCAGCTCCGAACCGGGACTAGCGCAAACCGGGGAGCTGTTTTTT,CASSSEPGLAQTGELFF
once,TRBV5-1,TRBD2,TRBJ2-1,TGCGCCAGCGGAGAGCAAGGACTAGCGGGAGAGAGCGAGCAGTTCTTC,CASGEQGLAGESEQFF
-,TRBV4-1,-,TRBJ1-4,TGCGCCAGCAGCCCAGGAGGGTCCTTAGGGGAAAAACTGTTTTTT,CASSPGGSLGEKLFF
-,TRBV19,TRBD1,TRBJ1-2,TGTGCCAGTACCAACGGACAGGGGGCTTTGTTCTATGGCTACACCTTC,CASTNGQGALFYGYTF
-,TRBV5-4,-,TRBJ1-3,TGTGCCAGCAGCTTGGCAGGAACAGGCACCATATATTTT,CASSLAGTGTIYF
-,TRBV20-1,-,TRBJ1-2,TGCAGTGCTAGTCCACAAGCTAACTATGGCTACACCTTC,CSASPQANYGYTF
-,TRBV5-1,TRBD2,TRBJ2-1,TGCGCCAGCAGCTTTAGCGGGAGGGCCTACAATGAGCAGTTCTTC,CASSFSGRAYNEQFF
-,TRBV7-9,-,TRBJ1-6,TGTGCCAGCAGCCTCGGACGGTTCCCGGGATCACCCCTCCACTTT,CASSLGRFPGSPLHF